The 32 T cell receptor beta chains reported below all come from one sample, sequenced in a study of control samples from healthy donors and cancer patients. Clones were sequenced by immunoSEQ multiplex PCR, and TCRdb holds only the in-frame ones, with some missing. The sample has 75,000 to 100,000 clones; about 86% are singletons. Material for sequencing was blood. These receptors originate from a young man in good health.

V is TRBV5-4 and J is TRBJ2-1; no firm D call. Germline CDR1 SGHNT, CDR2 YYREEE (reference sequence). The CDR3 runs 11 residues. V was pared by 1 base and J by 7 bases, with 3 bases between. The CDR3 DNA reads as TGTGCCAGCAGCTTGATAAATGAGCAGTTCTTC. Its translation is CASSLINEQFF.

V gene TRBV7-3 combines with J gene TRBJ2-1; no clear D. The ends were cut back, 4 bases at V and 5 bases at J, with 9 bases in the middle. This CDR3 contains 13 residues. Per the germline V gene, CDR1 is SGHTA and CDR2 is FQGTGA. This chain's CDR3 is CASSSRRDNEQFF. The CDR3 region has the DNA TGTGCCAGCAGCTCGCGACGGGACAATGAGCAGTTCTTC.

V usage is TRBV11-2 and J usage is TRBJ1-1; D remains ambiguous. V lost 6 bases to trimming and J lost 1 base, with 12 bases between them. The CDR3 loop spans 14 amino acids. Per the germline V gene, CDR1 is SGHAT and CDR2 is FQNNGV. The CDR3 sequence: CASSTDYTNTEAFF. The CDR3 DNA sequence: TGTGCCAGCAGTACAGACTATACGAACACTGAAGCTTTCTTT.

The rearrangement uses TRBV5-1 and TRBJ1-2; D is uncertain. This CDR3 has 12 amino acids. Trimming shortened V by 0 bases and J by 1 base, and 1 base separated the two germline ends. Germline V CDR1 and CDR2: SGHRS, YFSETQ. The chain's CDR3 is CASSLGNYGYTF. In DNA, the CDR3 is TGCGCCAGCAGCTTGGGTAACTATGGCTACACCTTC.

V usage is TRBV5-1 and J usage is TRBJ1-4; no reliable D call. V lost 0 bases and J lost 12, with 15 bases in between. The CDR3 covers 14 residues. Germline CDR1 reads SGHRS; CDR2 reads YFSETQ. The CDR3 nucleotides read TGCGCCAGCAGCTTGGCTAGCCAATCGGACGAACTGTTTTTT. Its protein is CASSLASQSDELFF.

The chain couples TRBV29-1 to TRBJ1-1, with 7 bases that match TRBD1. Germline V gene sequence: CDR1 SQVTM, CDR2 ANQGSEA. V shed 2 bases and J 4 bases; nucleotides not matched to a gene: 10. The CDR3 is made up of 15 amino acids. The CDR3 coding sequence is TGCAGCGTTGAACTCCCAGGGGGTGGGAGCACTGAAGCTTTCTTT. It is translated as CSVELPGGGSTEAFF.

The chain carries TRBV5-6 and TRBJ2-1; the match to TRBD1 covers 7 bases. After removal of 1 base from V and 2 bases from J, the junction contained 3 bases not matched to a gene. There are 15 residues in the CDR3. Germline CDR1 reads SGHDT; CDR2 reads YYEEEE. Here the CDR3 reads CASSLRGQPYNEQFF. The CDR3 coding sequence is TGTGCCAGCAGCTTGAGGGGGCAGCCCTACAATGAGCAGTTCTTC. The whole variable domain, remainder taken from reference TRBV5-6 and TRBJ2-1, is DAGVTQSPTHLIKTRGQQVTLRCSPKSGHDTVSWYQQALGQGPQFIFQYYEEEERQRGNFPDRFSGHQFPNYSSELNVNALLLGDSALYLCASSLRGQPYNEQFFGPGTRLTVL.

The chain combines TRBV21-1 with TRBJ1-2. TRBV21-1 is a pseudogene segment. This CDR3 region has 16 residues. CDR3 DNA: TGTGCCAGCAGCAAAGATCGTCCCAAACTAAACGGTGGCTACACCTTC. It yields the protein CASSKDRPKLNGGYTF.

V usage is TRBV3-1 (or the pseudogene TRBV3-2) and J usage is TRBJ2-7; the D is unclear. The V end was cut by 1 base, the J end by 5 bases, with 3 bases between. Germline CDR1 is LGHDT and CDR2 is YNNKEL (reference sequence). The CDR3 is 11 amino acids. Here the CDR3 DNA reads TGTGCCAGCAGCCAAGCCCACGAGCAGTACTTC. It encodes CASSQAHEQYF.

In this sample, this clone turned up once. This chain uses TRBV19 with TRBJ2-5, with D perhaps matching TRBD1 (5 bases). CDR1 LNHDA and CDR2 SQIVND come from the germline V gene (reference sequence). This CDR3 contains 14 residues. V was clipped by 6 bases and J by 3 bases, with 14 bases between them. The CDR3, as DNA: TGTGCCAGTAGATCAGTAGGGGCCAAAGAGACCCAGTACTTC. Protein sequence: CASRSVGAKETQYF.

This CDR3 is CASSLWESNEQFF. CDR3 in DNA: TGTGCCAGCAGCTTATGGGAGAGTAATGAGCAGTTCTTC. The J gene is TRBJ2-1, the V gene TRBV7-9, with D possibly being TRBD2 (5 bases). Trimming removed 2 bases at V and 7 bases at J, with 9 bases between. The CDR3 has 13 residues. In germline, CDR1 is SEHNR, CDR2 FQNEAQ (reference sequence).

CDR3 protein: CASSPRSPQDRGSYGYTF. The CDR3 DNA sequence: TGTGCCAGCTCACCCAGATCGCCCCAGGACAGAGGGTCTTATGGCTACACCTTC. The chain joins TRBV18 to TRBJ1-2; a possible D gene is TRBD1 (6 bases). Germline-derived CDR1 and CDR2 are KGHSH and LQKENI. This CDR3 spans 18 amino acids. V shed 3 bases and J shed 5 bases, with 25 bases lying between them. Complete variable domain (other parts from reference TRBV18 and TRBJ1-2): NAGVMQNPRHLVRRRGQEARLRCSPMKGHSHVYWYRQLPEEGLKFMVYLQKENIIDESGMPKERFSAEFPKEGPSILRIQQVVRGDSAAYFCASSPRSPQDRGSYGYTFGSGTRLTVV.

V and J are TRBV9 and TRBJ2-1, with TRBD1 matching 9 bases. The trim removed 4 bases at V and 4 bases at J, leaving 3 bases unmatched. Per germline, CDR1 SGDLS and CDR2 YYNGEE. This CDR3 is built from 14 residues. The CDR3 region is CASSTGGDYNEQFF. The CDR3 coding sequence is TGTGCCAGCAGCACAGGGGGCGATTACAATGAGCAGTTCTTC.

This clone was seen once. The CDR3 DNA reads as TGTGCCAGCAGTTGGGACAGCAATTCACCCCTCCACTTT. It encodes CASSWDSNSPLHF. The chain couples TRBV27 to TRBJ1-6; 7 nucleotides agree with TRBD1. Trimming cost V 4 bases and J 7 bases; bases outside gene matches: 1. This CDR3 has 13 residues. The germline CDR1 and CDR2 sequences are MNHEY and SMNVEV (reference sequence).

The chain couples TRBV7-2 to TRBJ2-3, with D possibly being TRBD1 (5 bases). Trimming left V 5 bases short and J 3 bases short, with 15 bases between. The CDR3 contains 15 residues. Germline-derived CDR1 and CDR2 are SGHTA and FQGNSA. DNA of the CDR3: TGTGCCAGCAGCCCCCAGGGTACGTTAACAGATACGCAGTATTTT. Amino acids: CASSPQGTLTDTQYF.

The rearrangement joins TRBV2 to TRBJ2-1, with D uncertain. Germline V gene lookup returns CDR1 SNHLY and CDR2 FYNNEI. This CDR3 has 11 residues. V dropped 7 bases and J dropped 4 bases, with 5 bases sitting between them. Written as DNA, the CDR3 is TGTGCCAGCAACTCTTACAATGAGCAGTTCTTC. This codes for CASNSYNEQFF.

The rearrangement joins TRBV7-3 to TRBJ2-3, with D tentatively TRBD1 or TRBD2 (5 bases each). Germline-derived CDR1 and CDR2 are SGHTA and FQGTGA. Trimming cost V 4 bases and J 2 bases, with 19 bases left between them. This CDR3 spans 17 amino acids. The DNA of the CDR3 is TGTGCCAGCAGCTCGCCAGACCGGGGACGGAACACAGATACGCAGTATTTT. Residues: CASSSPDRGRNTDTQYF.

The chain has TRBV19 and TRBJ2-5, with no clear D. The V end was cut by 7 bases, the J end by 1 base, with 13 bases between. Germline CDR1 LNHDA, CDR2 SQIVND (reference sequence). This CDR3 region has 14 residues. The DNA for the CDR3 is TGTGCCAGTAATAATCAAGGGCTCCAAGAGACCCAGTACTTC. Translated, it gives CASNNQGLQETQYF.

The table lists this clone with a count of one. The chain recombines TRBV28 with TRBJ1-5, with D tentatively TRBD1 (6 bases). The germline V gene has CDR1 MDHEN and CDR2 SYDVKM. This CDR3 contains 12 residues. The V and J ends lost 6 bases and 8 bases respectively, with 11 bases between them. This CDR3 is CASRGGVEPQHF. The CDR3 DNA follows: TGTGCCAGCAGAGGGGGGGTGGAGCCCCAGCATTTT. The full variable domain, in which reference TRBV28 and TRBJ1-5 provide the parts outside the CDR3, is DVKVTQSSRYLVKRTGEKVFLECVQDMDHENMFWYRQDPGLGLRLIYFSYDVKMKEKGDIPEGYSVSREKKERFSLILESASTNQTSMYLCASRGGVEPQHFGDGTRLSIL.

The chain is built from TRBV28 and TRBJ2-3; 8 bases line up with TRBD2. Germline V gene data show CDR1 as MDHEN and CDR2 as SYDVKM. CDR3 length: 15 amino acids. With 4 bases clipped from V and 1 base from J, the junction kept 4 bases outside the gene matches. The CDR3 coding sequence is TGTGCCAGCAGTTACAGCGGGAGCGGCACAGATACGCAGTATTTT. This translates into CASSYSGSGTDTQYF.

V and J are TRBV11-2 and TRBJ2-7, with a possible D match to TRBD1 (6 bases). CDR1 and CDR2 from the germline V gene are SGHAT and FQNNGV. CDR3 size: 16 residues. Deletions cut 5 bases from V and 2 bases from J, with 19 bases between. CDR3 sequence reads: CASSPQLDRVAYEQYF. For the CDR3, the DNA is TGTGCCAGCAGCCCTCAACTGGACAGAGTTGCCTACGAGCAGTACTTC.

V and J are TRBV6-6 and TRBJ2-7; D is undetermined. CDR3 length: 15 residues. Germline V lookup: CDR1 MNHNY, CDR2 SVGAGI (reference sequence). Trimming pared 4 bases from V and 3 bases from J, leaving 16 bases between. The CDR3 here is CASSSSPRAHYEQYF. The CDR3 nucleotides are TGTGCCAGCAGTTCGTCTCCCCGGGCGCACTACGAGCAGTACTTC.

The V and J genes are TRBV16 and TRBJ1-1; D uncertain. The CDR3 runs 15 residues. Trimming took off 0 bases at V and 3 bases at J, with 11 bases between the two ends. Germline CDR1 reads KGHSY; CDR2 reads FQNENV. DNA for the CDR3: TGTGCCAGCAGCCAATCAGTTAGTGTGTACACTGAAGCTTTCTTT. It encodes CASSQSVSVYTEAFF.

The gene calls are TRBV12-1 and TRBJ2-1; the table assigns TRBD2, which was not confirmed against the DNA. TRBV12-1 is given as a pseudogene. The CDR3 consists of 20 residues. The CDR3 region is CASSSTTSGSPLSSYNEQFF. The CDR3 region has the DNA TGTGCCAGCAGCTCCACGACTAGCGGGAGCCCTCTCAGCTCCTACAATGAGCAGTTCTTC.

V is TRBV4-3 and J is TRBJ2-3; weak D call: TRBD2 (5 bases). V lost 8 bases and J lost 2, with 11 bases in between. CDR1 LGHNA and CDR2 YSLEER come from the germline V gene. This CDR3 has 13 amino acids. CDR3 nucleotides: TGCGCCAGCGCGACTACCCTCACAGATACGCAGTATTTT. Encoded protein: CASATTLTDTQYF.

V is TRBV6-6 and J is TRBJ2-3; 7 bases map to TRBD1. Germline values: CDR1 MNHNY, CDR2 SVGAGI (reference sequence). V dropped 5 bases and J dropped 6; count of bases not matched to a gene: 14. The CDR3 spans 16 residues. The CDR3 DNA reads as TGTGCCAGCAGTAAGACAGGGCTTGGGATAGTGGATACGCAGTATTTT. Its protein is CASSKTGLGIVDTQYF.

This chain joins TRBV30 and TRBJ2-7; 7 nucleotides match TRBD1. CDR1 is GTSNPN, CDR2 SVGIG, per germline (reference sequence). This CDR3 is built from 13 residues. The ends lost 2 bases at V and 3 bases at J; junction bases unmatched: 4. In DNA form, the CDR3 reads TGTGCCTGGAGTCTTAACAGGGGCTACGAGCAGTACTTC. This gives the protein CAWSLNRGYEQYF.

The chain uses TRBV11-1 and TRBJ1-6; no firm D call. CDR1 SGHAT and CDR2 FQDESV come from the germline V gene (reference sequence). The CDR3 is 15 amino acids. Trimming took off 4 bases at V and 7 bases at J, with 14 bases between the two ends. CDR3 protein: CASSSRGVDNSPLHF. The CDR3 region has the DNA TGTGCCAGCAGCTCGCGGGGAGTGGACAATTCACCCCTCCACTTT.

V is TRBV5-1 and J is TRBJ2-3; the D gene is possibly TRBD2 (6 bases). CDR3 length: 14 residues. The V gene lost 4 bases and the J gene lost 5 bases, with 14 bases spanning the gap. In germline, CDR1 is SGHRS, CDR2 YFSETQ. CDR3: CASSPDYGRDTQYF. For the CDR3, the DNA is TGCGCCAGCAGCCCGGACTATGGTCGAGATACGCAGTATTTT.

The table lists this clone with a count of one. The chain uses TRBV30 and TRBJ1-5; no clear D. The CDR3 consists of 13 residues. Deletions cut 1 base from V and 5 bases from J, with 9 bases between. The germline gives CDR1 GTSNPN, CDR2 SVGIG (reference sequence). The CDR3: CAWSAARDQPQHF. In nucleotides, the CDR3 is TGTGCCTGGAGTGCGGCCCGGGATCAGCCCCAGCATTTT.

This chain joins TRBV7-6 and TRBJ2-5; TRBD2 agrees at 7 bases. This CDR3 contains 17 residues. Germline V CDR1 and CDR2: SGHVS, FNYEAQ. Trimming took 1 base from V and 4 from J; bases not matched to a gene: 12. The CDR3 sequence: CASSLVIGGLVAETQYF. The CDR3 nucleotides are TGTGCCAGCAGCTTAGTGATCGGTGGACTAGTTGCAGAGACCCAGTACTTC.

The CDR3 reads CASSFDGGGNQPQHF. DNA of the CDR3: TGTGCCAGCAGCTTCGACGGGGGAGGCAATCAGCCCCAGCATTTT. J is TRBJ1-5 and V is TRBV7-2; D is possibly TRBD1 (5 bases). The CDR3 has 15 residues. CDR1 and CDR2 from the germline V gene are SGHTA and FQGNSA. The germline V and J ends were trimmed by 3 bases and 2 bases, with 11 bases remaining between them.